A single TCR beta chain is shown here with its context. Its antigen is undetermined. The sample belongs to a study of T-cell memory formation after mild COVID-19. Overall study findings and caveats: Nothing showed for sure that second-wave clones peaking on day 37 were SARS-CoV-2 specific. CD8+ contracting clones occupied EMRA, while CD4+ ones occupied mainly CM and EM.

V lost 0 bases and J lost 3, with 6 bases in between. Per germline, CDR1 MNHEY and CDR2 SMNVEV (reference sequence). The CDR3 sequence is 13 residues long. One entry per CDR3 protein results from TCRdb running MiXCR on the 5' RACE reads. This table has 500,000 to 650,000 distinct CDR3 sequences, less than 25% appearing once. This receptor was obtained from an adult woman who had mild COVID-19 (a few samples of this study predate the infection). Cell type and time point are not known. The source material was PBMCs or a T cell subset sorted from them (not recorded which). The chain couples TRBV27 to TRBJ2-7; D perhaps matches TRBD2 (6 bases). CDR3 nucleotide sequence: TGTGCCAGCAGTTTATCTAGCGGCTACGAGCAGTACTTC. Translation gives CASSLSSGYEQYF.